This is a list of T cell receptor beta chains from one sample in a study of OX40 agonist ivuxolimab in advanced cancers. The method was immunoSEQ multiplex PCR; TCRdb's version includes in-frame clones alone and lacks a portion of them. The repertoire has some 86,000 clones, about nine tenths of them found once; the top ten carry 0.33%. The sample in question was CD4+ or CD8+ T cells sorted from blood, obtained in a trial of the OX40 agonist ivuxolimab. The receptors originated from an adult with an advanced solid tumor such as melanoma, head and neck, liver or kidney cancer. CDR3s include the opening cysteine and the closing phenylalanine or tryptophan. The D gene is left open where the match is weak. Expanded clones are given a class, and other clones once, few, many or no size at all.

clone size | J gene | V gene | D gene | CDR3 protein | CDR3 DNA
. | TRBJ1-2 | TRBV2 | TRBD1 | CASRQGASYGYTF | TGTGCCAGCAGGCAGGGGGCGAGCTATGGCTACACCTTC
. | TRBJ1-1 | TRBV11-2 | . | CASSLRAQELKLFF | TGTGCCAGCAGCTTACGGGCTCAGGAATTGAAGCTTTTCTTT
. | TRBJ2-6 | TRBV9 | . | CASSFLPPGQANVLTF | TGTGCCAGCAGCTTTTTACCCCCGGGACAGGCCAACGTCCTGACTTTC
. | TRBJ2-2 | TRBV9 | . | CASSATTGGELFF | TGTGCCAGCAGCGCCACGACGGGCGGGGAGCTGTTTTTT
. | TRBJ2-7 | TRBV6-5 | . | CASSYHNEQYF | TGTGCCAGCAGTTACCACAACGAGCAGTACTTC
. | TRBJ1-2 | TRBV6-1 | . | CASTERGAGYYGYTF | TGTGCCAGCACCGAAAGGGGAGCCGGGTACTATGGCTACACCTTC
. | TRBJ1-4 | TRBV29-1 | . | CSVGGWGRGEKLFF | TGCAGCGTTGGGGGCTGGGGTCGAGGTGAAAAACTGTTTTTT
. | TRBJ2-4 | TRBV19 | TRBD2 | CASSIAVFGGGAKNIQYF | TGTGCCAGTAGTATAGCTGTCTTTGGCGGGGGGGCCAAAAACATTCAGTACTTC
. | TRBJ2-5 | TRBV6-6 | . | CASSYYTTRETQYF | TGTGCCAGCAGTTACTACACCACCAGGGAGACCCAGTACTTC
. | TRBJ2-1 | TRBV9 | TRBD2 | CASSARFLAGGRSYNEQFF | TGTGCCAGCAGCGCCCGGTTTCTAGCGGGGGGGAGGTCCTACAATGAGCAGTTCTTC
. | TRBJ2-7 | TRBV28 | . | CASKNNHEQYF | TGTGCCAGCAAAAACAATCACGAGCAGTACTTC
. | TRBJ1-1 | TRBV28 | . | CASSFGRYNTEAFF | TGTGCCAGCAGTTTTGGACGATACAACACTGAAGCTTTCTTT
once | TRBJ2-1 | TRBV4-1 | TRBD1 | CASSQGLTGVMGNEQFF | TGCGCCAGCAGCCAAGGGTTGACAGGGGTGATGGGCAATGAGCAGTTCTTC
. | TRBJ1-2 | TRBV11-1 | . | CASSLMANYGYTF | TGTGCCAGCAGCCTAATGGCTAACTATGGCTACACCTTC
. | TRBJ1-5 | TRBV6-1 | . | CASSEIWGADNQPQHF | TGTGCCAGCAGTGAAATTTGGGGGGCAGATAATCAGCCCCAGCATTTT
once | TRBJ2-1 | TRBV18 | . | CASSDRVASSYNEQFF | TGTGCCAGCTCAGACCGGGTAGCGAGCTCCTACAATGAGCAGTTCTTC
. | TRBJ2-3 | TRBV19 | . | CASSPTTDTQYF | TGTGCCAGTAGCCCGACCACAGATACGCAGTATTTT
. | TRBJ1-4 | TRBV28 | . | CASSPPSGGQGKLFF | TGTGCCAGCAGTCCGCCCAGTGGGGGGCAAGGAAAACTGTTTTTT
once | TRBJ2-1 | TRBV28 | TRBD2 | CASSLTGGRWNEQFF | TGTGCCAGCAGTTTGACGGGGGGGCGTTGGAATGAGCAGTTCTTC
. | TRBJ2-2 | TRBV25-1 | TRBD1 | CASSLPGQGAAGELFF | TGTGCCAGCAGTTTACCGGGACAGGGGGCCGCCGGGGAGCTGTTTTTT
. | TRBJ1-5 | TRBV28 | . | CASSLEGRAQHF | TGTGCCAGCAGTCTGGAGGGACGGGCCCAGCATTTT
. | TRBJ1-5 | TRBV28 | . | CASRGGGIYSNQPQHF | TGTGCCAGCAGAGGGGGGGGGATCTATAGCAATCAGCCCCAGCATTTT
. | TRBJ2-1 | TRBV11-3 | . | CASSSQGEKRNEQFF | TGTGCCAGCAGTTCACAGGGAGAGAAAAGGAATGAGCAGTTCTTC
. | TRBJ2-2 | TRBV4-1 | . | CASSQALALTNTGELFF | TGCGCCAGCAGCCAAGCCCTAGCGCTCACGAACACCGGGGAGCTGTTTTTT
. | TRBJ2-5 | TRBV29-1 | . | CSVPADYLETQYF | TGCAGCGTTCCTGCAGACTATCTAGAGACCCAGTACTTC
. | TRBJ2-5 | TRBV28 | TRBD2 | CASKSGGAGETQYF | TGTGCCAGCAAAAGCGGGGGGGCCGGAGAGACCCAGTACTTC
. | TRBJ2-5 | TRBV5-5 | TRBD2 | CASSSRRGVQETQYF | TGTGCCAGCAGCTCCCGCCGGGGGGTGCAAGAGACCCAGTACTTC
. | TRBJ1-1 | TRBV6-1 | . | CASWVSKNTEAFF | TGTGCCAGCTGGGTATCCAAAAACACTGAAGCTTTCTTT
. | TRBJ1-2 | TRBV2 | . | CASRGDKAAPSYGYTF | TGTGCCAGCAGGGGGGATAAGGCAGCTCCTAGCTATGGCTACACCTTC
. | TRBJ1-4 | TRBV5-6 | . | CASSLRQSATNEKLFF | TGTGCCAGCAGCTTACGACAGTCTGCAACTAATGAAAAACTGTTTTTT
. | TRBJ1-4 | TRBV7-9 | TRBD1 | CASSLSTGDNEKLFF | TGTGCCAGCAGCCTATCAACAGGGGATAATGAAAAACTGTTTTTT
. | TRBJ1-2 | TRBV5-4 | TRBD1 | CASSNHGTANYGYTF | TGTGCCAGCAGCAACCACGGGACAGCTAACTATGGCTACACCTTC
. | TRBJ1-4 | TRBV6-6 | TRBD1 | CASSLDRAQEKLFF | TGTGCCAGCAGTCTGGACAGGGCTCAAGAAAAACTGTTTTTT
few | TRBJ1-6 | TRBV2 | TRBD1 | CASILQGDYNSPLHF | TGTGCCAGCATTTTACAGGGGGATTATAATTCACCCCTCCACTTT
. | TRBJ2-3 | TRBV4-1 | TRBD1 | CASSQDRGTETDTQYF | TGCGCCAGCAGCCAAGATAGGGGGACAGAGACAGATACGCAGTATTTT
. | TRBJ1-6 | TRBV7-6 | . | CASSSRSGTGNGSPLHF | TGTGCCAGCAGCTCTAGAAGCGGGACGGGCAACGGATCACCCCTCCACTTT
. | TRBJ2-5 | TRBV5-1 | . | CASSLGPWVGETQYF | TGCGCCAGCAGCTTGGGACCGTGGGTAGGAGAGACCCAGTACTTC
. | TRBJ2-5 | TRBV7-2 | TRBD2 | CASSLAGGGKETQYF | TGTGCCAGCAGTTTAGCGGGGGGAGGGAAAGAGACCCAGTACTTC
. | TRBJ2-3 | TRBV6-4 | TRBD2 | CASSSSGGTDTQYF | TGTGCCAGCAGTTCTAGCGGGGGCACAGATACGCAGTATTTT
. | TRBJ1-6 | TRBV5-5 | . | CASSLAGFSYNSPLHF | TGTGCCAGCAGCTTGGCAGGTTTCTCCTATAATTCACCCCTCCACTTT
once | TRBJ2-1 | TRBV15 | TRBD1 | CATSRAGTVSYNEQFF | TGTGCCACCAGCAGGGCCGGGACAGTCTCCTACAATGAGCAGTTCTTC
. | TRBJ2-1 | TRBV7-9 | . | CASSASGRGDEQFF | TGTGCCAGCAGCGCCTCTGGGCGAGGGGATGAGCAGTTCTTC
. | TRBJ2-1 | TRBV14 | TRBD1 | CASSQVLAGGKQFF | TGTGCCAGCAGCCAAGTTCTGGCAGGGGGTAAGCAGTTCTTC
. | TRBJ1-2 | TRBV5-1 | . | CASSSDLEGYGYTF | TGCGCCAGCAGCTCGGACCTGGAGGGCTATGGCTACACCTTC
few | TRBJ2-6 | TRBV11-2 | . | CASSLDGQSSGANVLTF | TGTGCCAGCAGCTTAGATGGTCAGAGCTCTGGGGCCAACGTCCTGACTTTC
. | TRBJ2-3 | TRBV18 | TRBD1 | CASSPGQGAADTQYF | TGTGCCAGCTCACCGGGACAGGGGGCGGCAGATACGCAGTATTTT
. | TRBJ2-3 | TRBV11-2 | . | CASSQSDYTQYF | TGTGCCAGCAGTCAGTCAGATTATACGCAGTATTTT
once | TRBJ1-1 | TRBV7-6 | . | CASSPGGDTEAFF | TGTGCCAGCAGCCCCGGGGGGGACACTGAAGCTTTCTTT
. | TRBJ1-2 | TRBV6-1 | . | CATRTQSIDGYTF | TGTGCCACCAGGACCCAATCAATCGATGGCTACACCTTC
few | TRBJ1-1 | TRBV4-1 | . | CASSQEPQLGRAFF | TGCGCCAGCAGCCAAGAACCCCAGTTGGGTAGAGCTTTCTTT
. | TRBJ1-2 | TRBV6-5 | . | CASSYSTNTANYGYTF | TGTGCCAGCAGTTACTCGACCAATACTGCCAACTATGGCTACACCTTC
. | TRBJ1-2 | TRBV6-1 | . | CASSDGHRGKDGYTF | TGTGCCAGCAGTGACGGACATAGGGGGAAGGATGGCTACACCTTC
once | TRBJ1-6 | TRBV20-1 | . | CSARTGLLFHF | TGCAGTGCTAGAACGGGACTCCTATTTCACTTT